This TCR beta chain derives from a study of cytomegalovirus exposure and HLA in healthy donors. Study findings and constraints: Reports described diagnosis of cytomegalovirus status by the classifier as highly specific and sensitive. Within the data, a cluster of highly shared sequence variants was likely a sequencing artifact. When analyzed later, a missense DCLRE1C variant was found to be linked to TCR beta V- and J-gene trimming. Some TCR beta chains (roughly 160 of them) were listed as cytomegalovirus-associated.

As regards this clone: Antigen unknown.

Trimming cost V 5 bases and J 3 bases; bases outside gene matches: 3. This CDR3 comprises 13 residues. CDR1 MNHNS and CDR2 SASEGT come from the germline V gene. Both 60 Vbeta primers and 13 Jbeta primers went into the PCR. The table came from immunoSEQ multiplex PCR; TCRdb's copy has only in-frame clones and leaves some out. The profile covers about 150,000 clones, with over 60% appearing a single time and roughly 0.69% taken by the ten largest. The TCR sequence derives from a male donor in good health and CMV-seronegative. The genes are TRBV6-1 and TRBJ1-2; 7 bases align to TRBD1. The sample consisted of PBMCs. CDR3 loop: CASSSTGDYGYTF. CDR3 nucleotides: TGTGCCAGCAGTTCCACAGGGGACTATGGCTACACCTTC.